These 14 T cell receptor beta chains share one sample of origin, sequenced in a study of blood T cell repertoires in COVID-19. Generated by immunoSEQ multiplex PCR, the TCRdb table keeps only in-frame clones and is missing some. Of about 89,000 clones listed, 70% to 90% are singletons. The sample was peripheral blood. The source is a man aged 55 to 70 with acute or convalescent COVID-19.

This chain joins TRBV13 and TRBJ2-1; D is perhaps TRBD2 (6 bases). The CDR3 sequence is 19 residues long. Germline values: CDR1 PRHDT, CDR2 FYEKMQ (reference sequence). Trimming took off 5 bases at V and 0 bases at J, with 23 bases between the two ends. CDR3 sequence reads: CASSAITPGLLSSYNEQFF. The CDR3 DNA follows: TGTGCCAGCAGCGCAATTACCCCGGGACTCTTGAGCTCCTACAATGAGCAGTTCTTC.

This clone occurred once. V usage is TRBV19 and J usage is TRBJ2-5; 11 bases match TRBD1. V shed 1 base, J shed 1 base, and the junction held 5 bases outside the gene matches. CDR3 length equals 17 residues. Germline CDR1 and CDR2: LNHDA and SQIVND (reference sequence). This chain's CDR3 is CASSIGTGGRGQETQYF. CDR3 in DNA: TGTGCCAGTAGTATAGGGACAGGGGGCCGGGGCCAAGAGACCCAGTACTTC.

This chain connects TRBV5-6 to TRBJ2-1, with a tentative D call TRBD2 (5 bases). This CDR3 has 15 residues. CDR1 is SGHDT and CDR2 is YYEEEE in the germline V gene. V was shortened by 1 base and J by 5 bases, with 13 bases between the two germline ends. The CDR3 nucleotides read TGTGCCAGCAGCTTGTTGGGGTTCGGGAACAATGAGCAGTTCTTC. Translating it yields CASSLLGFGNNEQFF. Supplemented by reference TRBV5-6 and TRBJ2-1, the full variable domain reads DAGVTQSPTHLIKTRGQQVTLRCSPKSGHDTVSWYQQALGQGPQFIFQYYEEEERQRGNFPDRFSGHQFPNYSSELNVNALLLGDSALYLCASSLLGFGNNEQFFGPGTRLTVL.

The chain recombines TRBV3-1 (or the pseudogene TRBV3-2) with TRBJ1-2; 7 bases agree with TRBD1. CDR1 is LGHDT, CDR2 YNNKEL, per germline (reference sequence). This CDR3 has 15 amino acids. V was pared by 1 base and J by 5 bases, with 7 bases of the junction left unmatched. CDR3 sequence: CASSQVSRGAYGYTF. The CDR3 DNA follows: TGTGCCAGCAGCCAAGTAAGCAGGGGGGCTTATGGCTACACCTTC.

This clone has just a few counts. The chain has TRBV7-8 and TRBJ2-7, with TRBD1 as a possible D gene (6 bases). V gave up 5 bases and J gave up 2 bases, with 10 bases separating them. This CDR3 spans 13 amino acids. Looked up from germline, CDR1 is SGHVS and CDR2 is FQNEAQ. CDR3 DNA sequence: TGTGCCAGCAGCGCGGACAGTACCTACGAGCAGTACTTC. This sequence encodes CASSADSTYEQYF.

This chain connects TRBV30 to TRBJ1-6, with TRBD1 identical over 7 bases. This CDR3 contains 13 residues. The germline V gene encodes CDR1 GTSNPN and CDR2 SVGIG (reference sequence). J lost 6 bases, V lost 5 bases, and 4 bases had no gene match. The CDR3 nucleotides read TGTGCCTGGGCGGGACAGACTAATTCACCCCTCCACTTT. Protein sequence: CAWAGQTNSPLHF.

V usage is TRBV18 and J usage is TRBJ1-2; D is undetermined. V was cut by 1 base and J by 8 bases, with 8 bases left in between. CDR1 is KGHSH and CDR2 is LQKENI in the germline V gene. This CDR3 region has 12 residues. This CDR3 is CASSPREGGYTF. In DNA, the CDR3 is TGTGCCAGCTCACCACGAGAGGGCGGCTACACCTTC.

This chain links TRBV6-6 with TRBJ2-3; TRBD2 agrees at 8 bases. V lost 4 bases and J lost 3; bases outside the gene matches: 3. This CDR3 comprises 14 residues. Germline V gene sequence: CDR1 MNHNY, CDR2 SVGAGI (reference sequence). The CDR3 bases are TGTGCCAGCAGTTTCCGGGAGGGAACAGATACGCAGTATTTT. Its protein is CASSFREGTDTQYF.

This sequence joins TRBV29-1 and TRBJ2-5; TRBD1 aligns across 9 bases. V lost 8 bases and J lost 5; bases outside the gene matches: 9. Germline lookup yields CDR1 SQVTM and CDR2 ANQGSEA. The CDR3 is made up of 13 amino acids. Written as DNA, the CDR3 is TGCAGCTCGTCCGGGACAGGGAGCGAGACCCAGTACTTC. Translated: CSSSGTGSETQYF. Filled out from reference TRBV29-1 and TRBJ2-5, the complete variable domain reads SAVISQKPSRDICQRGTSLTIQCQVDSQVTMMFWYRQQPGQSLTLIATANQGSEATYESGFVIDKFPISRPNLTFSTLTVSNMSPEDSSIYLCSSSGTGSETQYFGPGTRLLVL.

The chain uses TRBV6-5 and TRBJ2-5; 8 nucleotides match TRBD2. CDR3 size: 15 residues. The ends lost 2 bases at V and 1 base at J; junction bases unmatched: 3. From germline, CDR1 is MNHEY and CDR2 SVGAGI. CDR3 in amino acids: CASSYVAGIQETQYF. CDR3 nucleotides: TGTGCCAGCAGTTACGTAGCGGGGATCCAAGAGACCCAGTACTTC.

V and J are TRBV5-4 and TRBJ2-5; 9 bases agree with TRBD2. J gave up 2 bases and V 3 bases, and 2 bases lay outside the gene matches. This CDR3 has 14 residues. The germline V gene encodes CDR1 SGHNT and CDR2 YYREEE (reference sequence). This CDR3 reads CASSWGLAQETQYF. In DNA form, the CDR3 reads TGTGCCAGCAGCTGGGGACTAGCTCAAGAGACCCAGTACTTC. The full variable domain, in which reference TRBV5-4 and TRBJ2-5 provide the parts outside the CDR3, is ETGVTQSPTHLIKTRGQQVTLRCSSQSGHNTVSWYQQALGQGPQFIFQYYREEENGRGNFPPRFSGLQFPNYSSELNVNALELDDSALYLCASSWGLAQETQYFGPGTRLLVL.

The rearrangement joins TRBV9 to TRBJ2-1, with 9 nucleotides matching TRBD2. Germline CDR1 reads SGDLS; CDR2 reads YYNGEE. V shed 0 bases and J 7 bases; nucleotides not matched to a gene: 8. The CDR3 is 16 residues long. This CDR3 reads CASSVEAGGPGNEQFF. The CDR3 nucleotides read TGTGCCAGCAGCGTAGAGGCGGGAGGGCCGGGGAATGAGCAGTTCTTC.

The chain combines TRBV11-3 with TRBJ2-1, with D perhaps TRBD2 (7 bases). The CDR3 consists of 16 residues. Germline-derived CDR1 and CDR2 are SGHNT and YENEEA. Deletions cut 0 bases from V and 4 bases from J, with 13 bases between. CDR3 amino acids: CASSLDGGREYNEQFF. In DNA form, the CDR3 reads TGTGCCAGCAGCTTAGATGGGGGGCGGGAGTACAATGAGCAGTTCTTC. The full variable domain, rest sourced from reference TRBV11-3 and TRBJ2-1, is EAGVVQSPRYKIIEKKQPVAFWCNPISGHNTLYWYLQNLGQGPELLIRYENEEAVDDSQLPKDRFSAERLKGVDSTLKIQPAELGDSAVYLCASSLDGGREYNEQFFGPGTRLTVL.

The chain is built from TRBV7-9 and TRBJ2-4, with D possibly being TRBD1 (6 bases). CDR3 length: 14 amino acids. Looked up from germline, CDR1 is SEHNR and CDR2 is FQNEAQ (reference sequence). Trimming removed 5 bases from V and 1 base from J, with 9 bases in between. CDR3 sequence reads: CASSPTGAKNIQYF. The CDR3 DNA reads TGTGCCAGCAGCCCAACAGGGGCCAAAAACATTCAGTACTTC. Filled out from reference TRBV7-9 and TRBJ2-4, the complete variable domain reads DTGVSQNPRHKITKRGQNVTFRCDPISEHNRLYWYRQTLGQGPEFLTYFQNEAQLEKSRLLSDRFSAERPKGSFSTLEIQRTEQGDSAMYLCASSPTGAKNIQYFGAGTRLSVL.